Here is one T cell receptor (beta chain) with its context. Expressed TCRB transcripts got sequenced, as all isolated RNA was reverse transcribed. TCRdb's table, derived via immunoSEQ multiplex PCR, lists solely in-frame clones and lacks some. The sample has tens of thousands of clones, 64% seen once. The data originate from a study of beta chain features in type 1 diabetes. Trimming at V came to 4 bases and at J to 6 bases, leaving 5 bases not matched to a gene. This CDR3 spans 14 amino acids. CDR1 is SGHAT, CDR2 FQNNGV, per germline. The receptor was derived from a woman under 40 in good health. The chain couples TRBV11-2 to TRBJ2-3; 9 positions match TRBD1. The sequenced sample was Tregs from blood. CDR3 bases: TGTGCCAGCAGCTGGAACAGGGGGCCGGATACGCAGTATTTT. This translates into CASSWNRGPDTQYF.